The present T cell receptor (beta chain) was sequenced within a study of blood T cell repertoires in COVID-19 (dated by TCRdb to 2018 to 2021). Study-wide context: Samples covering the acute and convalescent phases of COVID-19 were provided by collaborators in the United States, Italy and Spain. The repertoires were released in a freely available public database meant as a resource for research on the immune response to SARS-CoV-2. Samples came from the ongoing ImmuneRACE study (first 160 participants) plus 1,254 subjects from 6 global collaborators. Where available, HLA class I and class II types were obtained from metadata supplied by the sample provider rather than from assay-based typing. Subjects who had been exposed to COVID-19, were actively infected with it, or had recovered from it provided the deeply sampled blood TCRbeta repertoires that made up the dataset. The material from the prospective study consisted of cDNA or gDNA derived from T cells, B-cell-depleted T cells, or PBMCs. The sample metadata nearly always contained a de-identified subject ID, COVID-19 status, age in years and sex.

Turning to this clone: The target of this receptor is not known. Base-call qualities are not available, and no considerably larger clone is one nucleotide away.

On the study overall, not on this receptor specifically: The amount of clinical and demographic metadata varied by source and participant and was provided uncurated.

The junction shows trimming of 5 bases on V and 3 bases on J, plus 11 bases between the germline ends. Per the germline V gene, SQVTM is the CDR1 and ANQGSEA is the CDR2. The CDR3 sequence holds 13 residues, the cysteine and phenylalanine included. Just the 39-base CDR3 DNA is kept, in frame starting at base 1. In Seattle, one collaborating source enrolled patients while the infection was active and tracked those patients longitudinally over the course of disease. Each collaborating institution followed its own protocols to collect whole blood in K2EDTA tubes. For TCRbeta analysis, collaborator samples were shipped as frozen whole blood, as isolated PBMCs, or as DNA extracted from either sample type. The immunoSEQ Assay, a bias-controlled multiplex PCR, was used to amplify TCRbeta CDR3 regions from genomic DNA. In the source study's methods: Within the assay, amplification of reference gene primers was used to estimate how many nucleated cells each sample contained. To quantify the absolute abundance of each unique TCRbeta CDR3 rearrangement, sequence reads were collapsed and filtered. For each sample, productive Simpson clonality was calculated as the square root of Simpson's diversity index over productive rearrangements. Not all clones reach the TCRdb copy of this immuneACCESS table, which keeps in-frame sequences only. Checked studies attribute under half of the gap to unresolved V genes and leave the rest unexplained. D and trimming come from the DNA, and the V and J calls and clone size come from that table. The sample table lists about 96,000 clones, over 85% of them with a count of one. The ten largest account for around 4% of the sample.

The clonotype comes from a human donor with COVID-19, enrolled during active disease. The donor label of this sample is uncertain. The V and J genes are TRBV29-1 and TRBJ1-5; possibly the D gene is TRBD1, per 6 matching bases. Specimen: peripheral blood. CDR3 region: CSVQGHLNQPQHF. The nucleotide sequence reads TGCAGCGTTCAGGGACATCTCAATCAGCCCCAGCATTTT.